A selection of T cell receptor beta chains follows, all from one sample in a study of response to subunit inactivated influenza vaccine. TCRdb analysed the RT-PCR reads with MiXCR anew, one entry per CDR3 protein. In the table there are about 780,000 distinct CDR3 sequences, under 20% of which are singletons. Source: PBMCs from blood, taken 5 days after vaccination. These receptors were collected from a man aged 45-65 years who received an inactivated influenza vaccine. The CDR3 runs from the conserved cysteine through the conserved F or W. D genes are given only for firm matches. Rows give clone size only sometimes, using once, few, many, or a class for an expanded clone.

.	TRBV15	TRBJ2-7	.	CATSRGLGNMGEQYF	TGTGCCACCAGCAGGGGTCTGGGAAATATGGGCGAGCAGTACTTC
.	TRBV29-1	TRBJ1-1	few	CSVARTVMNTEAFF	TGCAGCGTTGCCAGGACGGTCATGAACACTGAAGCTTTCTTT
.	TRBV5-1	TRBJ2-5	few	CASSLHGTSTLYF	TGCGCCAGCAGCTTACACGGAACGTCAACGCTGTACTTC
.	TRBV12-3/TRBV12-4	TRBJ2-7	few	CASSTTGPEQYF	TGTGCCAGCAGTACAACAGGACCCGAGCAGTACTTC
TRBD2	TRBV7-2	TRBJ2-1	.	CASSPAGSGVIQFF	TGTGCCAGCAGCCCGGCAGGTAGCGGGGTCATCCAGTTCTTC
.	TRBV6-2/TRBV6-3	TRBJ2-3	.	CARLRWDGRTDTQYF	TGTGCCAGGCTCCGATGGGATGGACGCACAGATACGCAGTATTTT
TRBD2	TRBV20-1	TRBJ2-1	.	CSAKRGGDEQFF	TGCAGTGCTAAACGGGGAGGGGATGAGCAGTTCTTC
TRBD2	TRBV4-3	TRBJ2-6	few	CASSQDPLAAGANVLTF	TGCGCCAGCAGCCAAGATCCGCTAGCGGCTGGGGCCAACGTCCTGACTTTC
TRBD1	TRBV6-2/TRBV6-3	TRBJ1-1	.	CATNNRGRNTEAFF	TGTGCCACCAATAACAGGGGCCGGAACACTGAAGCTTTCTTT
.	TRBV6-1	TRBJ2-1	.	CASRVGGSSYNEQFF	TGTGCCAGCCGGGTGGGGGGCAGCTCCTACAATGAGCAGTTCTTC
TRBD2	TRBV29-1	TRBJ2-3	.	CSALRVPFGAGANTDTQYF	TGCAGCGCCCTCCGGGTACCGTTCGGGGCGGGAGCCAACACAGATACGCAGTATTTT
.	TRBV29-1	TRBJ2-3	few	CSVAVGGSTDTQYF	TGCAGCGTTGCGGTTGGGGGTAGCACAGATACGCAGTATTTT
TRBD1	TRBV4-1	TRBJ1-1	many	CASSETGEGTEAFF	TGCGCCAGCAGCGAAACAGGGGAGGGGACTGAAGCTTTCTTT
.	TRBV25-1	TRBJ2-1	.	CASSETGSDRYNEQFF	TGTGCCAGCAGCGAAACCGGGTCAGATAGGTACAATGAGCAGTTCTTC
.	TRBV2	TRBJ2-1	few	CASRIGNEQFF	TGTGCCAGCAGGATCGGCAATGAGCAGTTCTTC
TRBD2	TRBV7-3	TRBJ2-3	many	CASSSGLAGRTDTQYF	TGCGCCAGCAGCTCGGGACTAGCGGGGAGGACAGATACGCAGTATTTT
TRBD2	TRBV15	TRBJ2-3	.	CATSSREGTQYF	TGTGCCACCAGCAGCAGGGAGGGTACGCAGTATTTT
.	TRBV11-2	TRBJ2-3	.	CASSTTGTDTQYF	TGTGCCAGCAGCACAACAGGGACAGATACGCAGTATTTT
.	TRBV4-2	TRBJ2-3	.	CASSSTNSLDTQYF	TGTGCCAGCAGCTCTACAAATTCCCTAGATACGCAGTATTTT
.	TRBV7-9	TRBJ1-2	few	CASSFAGAGYGYTF	TGTGCCAGCAGCTTCGCGGGGGCGGGCTATGGCTACACCTTC
TRBD2	TRBV20-1	TRBJ2-1	.	CSVSGRANNEQFF	TGCAGTGTTTCCGGGAGGGCTAACAATGAGCAGTTCTTC
.	TRBV20-1	TRBJ1-1	few	CSAITGFTEAFF	TGCAGTGCTATTACAGGGTTCACTGAAGCTTTCTTT
TRBD1	TRBV5-1	TRBJ2-6	.	CASSYKPGQGARSSGANVLTF	TGCGCCAGCAGTTATAAACCGGGACAGGGGGCCCGAAGCTCTGGGGCCAACGTCCTGACTTTC
TRBD2	TRBV5-1	TRBJ2-1	many	CASKGQGGAYNEQFF	TGCGCCAGCAAGGGGCAGGGAGGGGCCTACAATGAGCAGTTCTTC